Described below is a single T cell receptor beta chain sequence and its context. Its recognized antigen is unknown. The input lacks base qualities; no much larger clone sits a single base away. V ends up 0 bases short and J 5 bases short, with an unmatched junction base count of 5. CDR1 and CDR2 (SGHTA, FQGNSA) derive from the germline V gene. The CDR3, from cysteine to phenylalanine, totals 15 residues. This entry keeps only the CDR3 DNA: 45 bases, framed from base 1. To prepare the library, 5' RACE was applied. The data were produced on a NextSeq 500. Unique molecular identifiers were attached to individual cDNA molecules in the TCR library protocol so that sequencing error and PCR bias could be corrected. Both TCR alpha and beta chains were sequenced, and tight co-correlation was observed between alpha and beta sequence abundances in each sample. As for the original processing: Decombinator V4 was used to annotate TCR sequences for V gene, J gene and CDR3. TCRs were defined as expanded if a significant change between any two time points was detected under a Poisson model with p below 0.0001. TCR abundances were normalised to the total number of TCRs sequenced in each sample and reported as counts per million. TRAV1-2 paired with TRAJ12, TRAJ20 or TRAJ33 defined MAIT TCRs, while TRAV10 paired with TRAJ18 defined iNKT TCRs. VDJdb, accessed 1 November 2021, was searched for CMV, EBV and SARS-CoV-2 annotated TCRs, with TCRs annotated for multiple antigens excluded. In TCRdb, the public reads were trimmed at Q25 with fastp and aligned with MiXCR, with productive beta chains retained. One record per CDR3 amino acid sequence lists the most common genes and DNA. TCRdb's processing, not the authors' own work, is the source of the V and J calls. Within this sample are 21,000 or so distinct CDR3 sequences, with roughly 5% of them counted one time only. The ten most abundant clones make up roughly 10% of the sample.

Set within a cohort of healthcare workers in London, UK, this nested case-control study involved weekly PCR testing of nasopharyngeal swabs along with blood sampling. Healthcare workers were recruited between 23 and 31 March 2020, during the week of the UK lockdown, and were followed weekly for up to about 16 weeks. This sample was included in a study of early T cells in non-severe SARS-CoV-2 infection (dated by TCRdb to about 2021). Turning to the overall study: Because TCR sequencing was done on bulk RNA from unsorted whole blood, the alpha and beta chains could not be paired. The paper as a whole reports these results and caveats: Matching against VDJdb was skewed toward anti-spike CD8 responses, likely underestimated virus-specific expansions, and missed private and CD4 specificities.

The chain employs TRBV7-2 and TRBJ1-1, with 8 bases in between that match TRBD1. Sequenced input: whole blood. The origin of this receptor is an adult who was a healthcare worker with PCR-confirmed SARS-CoV-2 infection or an uninfected control (not recorded which). The sequenced DNA: TGTGCCAGCAGCTTAGCAACAGGGGGAAGAACTGAAGCTTTCTTT. Its product reads: CASSLATGGRTEAFF.